This T cell receptor (beta chain) comes out of a study of cytomegalovirus exposure and HLA in healthy donors. Overall study results and limits: Some TCR beta chains (more than 150 of them) were listed as cytomegalovirus-associated. Cytomegalovirus status was reportedly diagnosed by the classifier with high sensitivity and specificity.

The germline V and J ends were trimmed by 2 bases and 5 bases, with 15 bases remaining between them. The CDR3 totals 15 residues. Looked up from germline, CDR1 is ENHRY and CDR2 is SYGVKD. About this clone itself: Its antigen is not identified.

Each donor was nominally healthy when sampled (though unrecorded immune exposures were likely). The PCR contained 60 Vbeta and 13 Jbeta primers. TCRdb's table, derived via immunoSEQ multiplex PCR, lists solely in-frame clones and lacks some. This sample has about 68,000 clones, with more than 80% found just once. The TCR sequence derives from a human donor in good health. The chain employs TRBV10-3 and TRBJ1-2, with a tentative D call TRBD1 (5 bases). Sequenced: PBMCs. The CDR3: CAISEGLGVSYGYTF. CDR3 in DNA: TGTGCCATCAGTGAGGGTTTAGGGGTTAGTTATGGCTACACCTTC.